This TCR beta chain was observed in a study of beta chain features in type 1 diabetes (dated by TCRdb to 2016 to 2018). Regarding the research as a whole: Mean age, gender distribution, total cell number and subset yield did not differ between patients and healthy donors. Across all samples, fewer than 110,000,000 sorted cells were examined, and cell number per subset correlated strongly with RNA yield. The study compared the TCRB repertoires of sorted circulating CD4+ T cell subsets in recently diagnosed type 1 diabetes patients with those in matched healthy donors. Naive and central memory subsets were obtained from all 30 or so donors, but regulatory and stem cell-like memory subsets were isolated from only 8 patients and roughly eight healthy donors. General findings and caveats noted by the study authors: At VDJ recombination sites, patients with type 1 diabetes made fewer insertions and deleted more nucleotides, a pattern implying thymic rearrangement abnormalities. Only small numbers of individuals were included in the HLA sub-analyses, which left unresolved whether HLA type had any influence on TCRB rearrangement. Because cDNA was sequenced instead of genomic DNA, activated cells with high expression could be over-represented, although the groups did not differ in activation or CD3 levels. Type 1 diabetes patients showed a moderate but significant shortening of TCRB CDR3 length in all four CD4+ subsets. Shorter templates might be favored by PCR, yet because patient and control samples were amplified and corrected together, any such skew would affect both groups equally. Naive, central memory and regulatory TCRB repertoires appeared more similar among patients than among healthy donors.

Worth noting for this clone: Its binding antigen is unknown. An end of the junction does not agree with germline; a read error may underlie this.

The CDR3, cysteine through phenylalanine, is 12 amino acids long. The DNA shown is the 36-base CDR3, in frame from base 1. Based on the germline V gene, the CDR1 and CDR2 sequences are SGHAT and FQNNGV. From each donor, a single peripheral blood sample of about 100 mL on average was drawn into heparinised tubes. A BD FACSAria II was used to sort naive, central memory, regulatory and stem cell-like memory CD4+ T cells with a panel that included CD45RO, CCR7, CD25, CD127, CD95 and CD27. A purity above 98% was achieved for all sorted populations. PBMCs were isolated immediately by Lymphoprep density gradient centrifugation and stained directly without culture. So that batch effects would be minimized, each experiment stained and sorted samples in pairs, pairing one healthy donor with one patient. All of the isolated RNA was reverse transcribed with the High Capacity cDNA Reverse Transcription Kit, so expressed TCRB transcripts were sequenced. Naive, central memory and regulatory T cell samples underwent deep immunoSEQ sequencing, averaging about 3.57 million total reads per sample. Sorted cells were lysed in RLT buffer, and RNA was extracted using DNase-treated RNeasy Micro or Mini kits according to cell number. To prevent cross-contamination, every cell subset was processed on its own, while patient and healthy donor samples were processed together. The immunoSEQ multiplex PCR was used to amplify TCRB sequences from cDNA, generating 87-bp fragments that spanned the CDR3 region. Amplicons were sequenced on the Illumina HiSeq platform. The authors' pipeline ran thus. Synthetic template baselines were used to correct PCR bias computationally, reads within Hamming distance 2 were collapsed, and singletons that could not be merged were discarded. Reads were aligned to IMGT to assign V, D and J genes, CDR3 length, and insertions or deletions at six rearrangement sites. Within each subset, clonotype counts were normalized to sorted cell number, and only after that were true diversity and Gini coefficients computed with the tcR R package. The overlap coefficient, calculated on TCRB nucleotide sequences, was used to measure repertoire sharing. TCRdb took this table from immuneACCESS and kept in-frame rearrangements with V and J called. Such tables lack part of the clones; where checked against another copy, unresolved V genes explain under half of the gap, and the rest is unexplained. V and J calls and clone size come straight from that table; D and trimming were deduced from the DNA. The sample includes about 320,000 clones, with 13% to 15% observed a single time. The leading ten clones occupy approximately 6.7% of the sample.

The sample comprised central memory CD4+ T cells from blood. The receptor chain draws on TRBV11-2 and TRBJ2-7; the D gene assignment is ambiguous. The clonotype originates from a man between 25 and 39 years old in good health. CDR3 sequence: CASSSRPKRSDF. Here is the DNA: TGTGCCAGCAGCTCCCGACCTAAAAGATCGGACTTC.